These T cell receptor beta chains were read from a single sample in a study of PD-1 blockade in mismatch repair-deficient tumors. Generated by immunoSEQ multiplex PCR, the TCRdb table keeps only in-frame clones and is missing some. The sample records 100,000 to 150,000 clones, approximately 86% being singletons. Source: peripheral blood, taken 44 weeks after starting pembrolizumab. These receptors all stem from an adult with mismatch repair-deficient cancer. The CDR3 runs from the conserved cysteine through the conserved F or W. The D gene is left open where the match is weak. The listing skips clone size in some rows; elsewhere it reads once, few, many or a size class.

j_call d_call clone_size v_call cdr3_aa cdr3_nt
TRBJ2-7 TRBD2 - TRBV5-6 CASSFGTSAYEQYF TGTGCCAGCAGCTTCGGGACTAGCGCCTACGAGCAGTACTTC
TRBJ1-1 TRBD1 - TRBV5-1 CASSYIPGQGDTEAFF TGCGCCAGCAGTTACATACCGGGACAGGGTGACACTGAAGCTTTCTTT
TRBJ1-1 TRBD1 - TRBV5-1 CASSPGGYTEAFF TGCGCCAGCAGCCCAGGGGGTTACACTGAAGCTTTCTTT
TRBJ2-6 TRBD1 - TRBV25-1 CASSRSGQGAWANVLTF TGTGCCAGCAGTAGGTCGGGACAGGGGGCTTGGGCCAACGTCCTGACTTTC
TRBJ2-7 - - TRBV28 CASSLWTIGYSYEQYF TGTGCCAGCAGTTTGTGGACCATTGGGTACTCCTACGAGCAGTACTTC
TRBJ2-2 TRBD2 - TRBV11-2 CATWTSGSFHPGELFF TGTGCCACCTGGACTAGCGGGAGTTTTCACCCCGGGGAGCTGTTTTTT
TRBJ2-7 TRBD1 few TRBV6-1 CASSEDGGTGGYEQYF TGTGCCAGCAGTGAAGACGGCGGGACAGGGGGCTACGAGCAGTACTTC
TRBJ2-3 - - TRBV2 CASSEWAVDTQYF TGTGCCAGCAGTGAATGGGCCGTAGATACGCAGTATTTT
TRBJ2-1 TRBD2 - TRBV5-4 CASSWIAGRSNEQFF TGTGCCAGCAGTTGGATAGCGGGAAGGTCGAATGAGCAGTTCTTC
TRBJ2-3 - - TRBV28 CASSSSSPRGQYF TGTGCCAGCAGTTCCTCTTCCCCCCGGGGGCAGTATTTT